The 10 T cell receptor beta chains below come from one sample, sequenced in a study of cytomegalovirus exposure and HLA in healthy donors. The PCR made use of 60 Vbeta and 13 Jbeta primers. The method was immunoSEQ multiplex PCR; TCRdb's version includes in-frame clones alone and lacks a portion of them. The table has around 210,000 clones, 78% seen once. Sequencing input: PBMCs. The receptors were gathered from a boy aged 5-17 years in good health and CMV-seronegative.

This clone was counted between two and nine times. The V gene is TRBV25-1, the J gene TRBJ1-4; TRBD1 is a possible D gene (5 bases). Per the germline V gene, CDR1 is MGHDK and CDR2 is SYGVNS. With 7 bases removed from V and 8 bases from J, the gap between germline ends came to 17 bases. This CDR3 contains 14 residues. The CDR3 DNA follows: TGTGCCAGCACAGCATTCAGGGAAGGGGAAAAACTGTTTTTT. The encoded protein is CASTAFREGEKLFF.

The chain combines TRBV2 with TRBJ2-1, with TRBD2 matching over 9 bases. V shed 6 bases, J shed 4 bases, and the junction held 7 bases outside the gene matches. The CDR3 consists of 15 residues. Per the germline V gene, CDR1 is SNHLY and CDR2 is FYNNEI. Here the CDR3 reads CASSGLARTYNEQFF. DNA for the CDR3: TGTGCCAGCAGCGGACTAGCGAGAACGTACAATGAGCAGTTCTTC.

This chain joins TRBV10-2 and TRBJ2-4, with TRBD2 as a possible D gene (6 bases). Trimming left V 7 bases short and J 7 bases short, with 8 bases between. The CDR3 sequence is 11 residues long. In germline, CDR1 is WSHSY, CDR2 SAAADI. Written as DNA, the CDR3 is TGCGCCAGCATCCGGGGGAACATTCAGTACTTC. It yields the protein CASIRGNIQYF.

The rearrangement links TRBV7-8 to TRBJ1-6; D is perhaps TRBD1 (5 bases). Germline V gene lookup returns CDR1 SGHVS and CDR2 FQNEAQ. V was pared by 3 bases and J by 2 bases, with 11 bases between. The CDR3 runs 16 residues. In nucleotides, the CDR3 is TGTGCCAGCAGCTTGACTAGGGGACCCTATAATTCACCCCTCCACTTT. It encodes CASSLTRGPYNSPLHF.

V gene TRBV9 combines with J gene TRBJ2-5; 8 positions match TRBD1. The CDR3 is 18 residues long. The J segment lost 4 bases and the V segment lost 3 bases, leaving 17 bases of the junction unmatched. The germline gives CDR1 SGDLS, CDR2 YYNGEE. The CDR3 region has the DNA TGTGCCAGCAGCGGGCCCGGGACAGGCTTCTCCGGGAGAGAGACCCAGTACTTC. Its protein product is CASSGPGTGFSGRETQYF.

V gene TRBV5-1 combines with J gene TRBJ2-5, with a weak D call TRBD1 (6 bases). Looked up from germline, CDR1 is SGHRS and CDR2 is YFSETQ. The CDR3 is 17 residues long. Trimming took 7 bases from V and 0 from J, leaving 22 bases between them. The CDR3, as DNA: TGCGCCAGCCGTATATATTGGGGCAGGGGACACCAAGAGACCCAGTACTTC. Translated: CASRIYWGRGHQETQYF.

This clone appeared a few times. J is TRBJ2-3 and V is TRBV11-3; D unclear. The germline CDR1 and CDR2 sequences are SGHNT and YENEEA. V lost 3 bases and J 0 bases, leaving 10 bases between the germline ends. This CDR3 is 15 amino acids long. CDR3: CASSFPVVSTDTQYF. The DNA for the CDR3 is TGTGCCAGCAGCTTCCCAGTGGTTAGCACAGATACGCAGTATTTT.

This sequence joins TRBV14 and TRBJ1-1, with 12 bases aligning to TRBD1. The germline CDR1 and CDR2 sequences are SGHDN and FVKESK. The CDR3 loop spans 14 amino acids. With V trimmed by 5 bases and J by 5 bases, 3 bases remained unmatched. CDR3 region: CASSGTGGNTEAFF. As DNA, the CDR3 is TGTGCCAGCAGCGGGACAGGGGGCAATACTGAAGCTTTCTTT.

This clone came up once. CDR3 nucleotide sequence: TGTGCCACCAGCGGCCAGGGACAGTTTGGCTACACCTTC. Its translation: CATSGQGQFGYTF. The J gene is TRBJ1-2, the V gene TRBV15, with TRBD1 matching over 7 bases. Per the germline V gene, CDR1 is LNHNV and CDR2 is YYDKDF (reference sequence). There are 13 residues in the CDR3. V was clipped by 5 bases and J by 7 bases; unmatched bases: 7. The full variable domain, its missing parts supplied by reference TRBV15 and TRBJ1-2, is DAMVIQNPRYQVTQFGKPVTLSCSQTLNHNVMYWYQQKSSQAPKLLFHYYDKDFNNEADTPDNFQSRRPNTSFCFLDIRSPGLGDTAMYLCATSGQGQFGYTFGSGTRLTVV.

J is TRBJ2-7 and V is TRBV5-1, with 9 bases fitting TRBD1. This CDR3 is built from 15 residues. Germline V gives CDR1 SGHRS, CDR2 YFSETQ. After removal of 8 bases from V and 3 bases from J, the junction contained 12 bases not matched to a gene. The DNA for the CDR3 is TGCGCCAGGGGATCGGTATCGACAGGGGGCTACGAGCAGTACTTC. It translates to CARGSVSTGGYEQYF. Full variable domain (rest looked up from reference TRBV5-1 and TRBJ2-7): KAGVTQTPRYLIKTRGQQVTLSCSPISGHRSVSWYQQTPGQGLQFLFEYFSETQRNKGNFPGRFSGRQFSNSRSEMNVSTLELGDSALYLCARGSVSTGGYEQYFGPGTRLTVT.